Listed here is a single T cell receptor beta chain. These data are taken from a study of blood T cell repertoires in COVID-19. Germline V gene sequence: CDR1 SGHAT, CDR2 FQDESV (reference sequence). V trimming: 4 bases; J trimming: 0 bases; junction bases outside the gene matches: 3. The CDR3 totals 15 residues. Per the original methods: Estimated nucleated cell counts came from reference gene primer amplification. Here immunoSEQ multiplex PCR was the method, and the copy in TCRdb shows in-frame clones only, minus some. V and J calls and clone size come straight from that table; D and trimming were deduced from the DNA. The sample lists approximately 93,000 clones, approximately 79% seen once, with 3.9% in the top ten.

Sequencing was carried out using peripheral blood. This chain joins TRBV11-1 and TRBJ2-1; TRBD1 matches at 7 bases. The sequence came from a man aged 65 to 85 with COVID-19, enrolled during active disease. The CDR3 sequence: CASSSQGTSYNEQFF. The CDR3 region has the DNA TGTGCCAGCAGCTCACAGGGGACCTCCTACAATGAGCAGTTCTTC.